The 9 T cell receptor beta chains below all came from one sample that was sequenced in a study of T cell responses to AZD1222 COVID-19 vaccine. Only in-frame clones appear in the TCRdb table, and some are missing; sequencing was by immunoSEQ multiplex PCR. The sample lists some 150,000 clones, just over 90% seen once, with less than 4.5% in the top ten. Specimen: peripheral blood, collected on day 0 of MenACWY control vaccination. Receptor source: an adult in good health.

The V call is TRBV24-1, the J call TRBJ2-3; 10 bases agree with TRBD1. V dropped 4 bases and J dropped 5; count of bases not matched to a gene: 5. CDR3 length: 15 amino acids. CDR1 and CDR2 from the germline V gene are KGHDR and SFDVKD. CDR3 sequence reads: CATSDRDRGRDTQYF. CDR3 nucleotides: TGTGCCACCAGTGACAGGGACAGGGGAAGAGATACGCAGTATTTT.

In nucleotides, the CDR3 is TGTGCCAGCAGGACCCAAGGGACAGGGGGGGCCGGGGAGCTGTTTTTT. Protein sequence: CASRTQGTGGAGELFF. This sequence joins TRBV25-1 and TRBJ2-2; TRBD1 matches at 11 bases. Germline loops: CDR1 MGHDK, CDR2 SYGVNS. Trimming removed 6 bases from V and 6 bases from J; junction bases left unmatched: 9. The length of the CDR3 is 16 residues. Filled out from reference TRBV25-1 and TRBJ2-2, the complete variable domain reads EADIYQTPRYLVIGTGKKITLECSQTMGHDKMYWYQQDPGMELHLIHYSYGVNSTEKGDLSSESTVSRIRTEHFPLTLESARPSHTSQYLCASRTQGTGGAGELFFGEGSRLTVL.

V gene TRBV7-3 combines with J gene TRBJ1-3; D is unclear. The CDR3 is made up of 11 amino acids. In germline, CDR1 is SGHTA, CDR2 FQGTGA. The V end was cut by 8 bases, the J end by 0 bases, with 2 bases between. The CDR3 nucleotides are TGTGCCAGCGGCTCTGGAAACACCATATATTTT. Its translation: CASGSGNTIYF.

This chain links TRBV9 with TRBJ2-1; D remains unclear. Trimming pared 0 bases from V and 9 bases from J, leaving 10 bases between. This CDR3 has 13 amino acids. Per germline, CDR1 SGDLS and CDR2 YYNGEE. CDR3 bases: TGTGCCAGCAGCGTAGATTTTGGCGGTGAGCAGTTCTTC. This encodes CASSVDFGGEQFF.

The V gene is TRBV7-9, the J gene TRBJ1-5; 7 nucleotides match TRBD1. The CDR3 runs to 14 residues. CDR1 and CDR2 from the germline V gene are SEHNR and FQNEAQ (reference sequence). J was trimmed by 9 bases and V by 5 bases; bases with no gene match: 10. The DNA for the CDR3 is TGTGCCAGCAGCCAACAGGGGCCTTTGAGGCCCCAGCATTTT. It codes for CASSQQGPLRPQHF. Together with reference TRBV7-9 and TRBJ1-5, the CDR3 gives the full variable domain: DTGVSQNPRHKITKRGQNVTFRCDPISEHNRLYWYRQTLGQGPEFLTYFQNEAQLEKSRLLSDRFSAERPKGSFSTLEIQRTEQGDSAMYLCASSQQGPLRPQHFGDGTRLSIL.

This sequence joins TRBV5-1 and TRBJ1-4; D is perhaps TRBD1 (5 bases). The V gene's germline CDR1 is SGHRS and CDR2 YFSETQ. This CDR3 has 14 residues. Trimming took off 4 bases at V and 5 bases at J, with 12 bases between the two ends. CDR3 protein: CASSRGTANEKLFF. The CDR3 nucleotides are TGCGCCAGCAGCCGGGGGACGGCAAATGAAAAACTGTTTTTT.

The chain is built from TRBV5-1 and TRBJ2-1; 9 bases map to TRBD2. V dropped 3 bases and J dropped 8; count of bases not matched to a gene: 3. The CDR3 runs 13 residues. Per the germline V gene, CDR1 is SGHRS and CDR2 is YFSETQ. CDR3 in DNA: TGCGCCAGCAGCTCGGGACTAGCCGATGAGCAGTTCTTC. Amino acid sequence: CASSSGLADEQFF.

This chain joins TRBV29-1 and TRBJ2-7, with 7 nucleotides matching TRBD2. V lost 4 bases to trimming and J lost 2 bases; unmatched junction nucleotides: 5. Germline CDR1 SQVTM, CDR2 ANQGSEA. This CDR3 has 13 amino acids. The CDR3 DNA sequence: TGCAGCGTTGGCGGACGGGGGGCCTACGAGCAGTACTTC. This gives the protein CSVGGRGAYEQYF.

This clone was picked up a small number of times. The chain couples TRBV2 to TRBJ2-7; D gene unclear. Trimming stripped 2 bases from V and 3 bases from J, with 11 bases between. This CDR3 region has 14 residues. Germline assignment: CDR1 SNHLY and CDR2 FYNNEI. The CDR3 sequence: CASSELGSDYEQYF. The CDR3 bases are TGTGCCAGCAGTGAATTGGGATCTGACTACGAGCAGTACTTC.